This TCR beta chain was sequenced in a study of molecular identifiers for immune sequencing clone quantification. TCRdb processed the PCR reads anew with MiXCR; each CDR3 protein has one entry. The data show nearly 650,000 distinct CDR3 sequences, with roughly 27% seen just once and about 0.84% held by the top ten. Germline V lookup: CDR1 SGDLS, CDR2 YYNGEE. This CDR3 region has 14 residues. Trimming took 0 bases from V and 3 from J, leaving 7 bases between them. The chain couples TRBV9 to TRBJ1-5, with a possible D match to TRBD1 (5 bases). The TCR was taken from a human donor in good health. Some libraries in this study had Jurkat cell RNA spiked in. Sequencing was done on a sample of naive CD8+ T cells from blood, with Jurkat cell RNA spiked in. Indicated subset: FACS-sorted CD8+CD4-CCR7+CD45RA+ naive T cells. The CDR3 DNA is TGTGCCAGCAGCGTAGGCAGGGTCAATCAGCCCCAGCATTTT. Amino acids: CASSVGRVNQPQHF.